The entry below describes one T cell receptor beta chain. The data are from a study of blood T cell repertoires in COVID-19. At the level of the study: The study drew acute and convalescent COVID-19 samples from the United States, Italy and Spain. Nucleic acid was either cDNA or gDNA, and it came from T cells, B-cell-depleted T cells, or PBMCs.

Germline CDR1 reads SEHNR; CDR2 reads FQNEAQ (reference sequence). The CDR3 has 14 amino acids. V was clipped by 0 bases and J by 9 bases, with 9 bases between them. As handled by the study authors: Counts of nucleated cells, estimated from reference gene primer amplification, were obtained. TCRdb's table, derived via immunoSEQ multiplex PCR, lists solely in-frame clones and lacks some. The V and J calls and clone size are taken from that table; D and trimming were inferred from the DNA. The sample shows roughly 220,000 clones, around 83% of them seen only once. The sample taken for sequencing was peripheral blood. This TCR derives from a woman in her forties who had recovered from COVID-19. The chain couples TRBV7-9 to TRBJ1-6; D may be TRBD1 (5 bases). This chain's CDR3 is CASSLAQGGSPLHF. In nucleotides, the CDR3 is TGTGCCAGCAGCTTAGCCCAGGGAGGTTCACCCCTCCACTTT.